These 18 T cell receptor beta chains were all obtained from the same sample, sequenced in a study of early T cells in non-severe SARS-CoV-2 infection (dated by TCRdb to 2020 to 2022). The receptor library was made with 5' RACE. Sequencing instrument: NextSeq 500. TCRdb applied fastp at Q25 and MiXCR to the public reads, then kept only in-frame beta chains. CDR3 protein duplicates are merged, each entry listing the most common genes and DNA. The sample profile shows about 100,000 distinct CDR3 sequences; 13% of them were found once. The ten largest clonotypes hold about 2.1% of the sample. The sequenced material came from whole blood. The receptors stem from an adult who was a healthcare worker with PCR-confirmed SARS-CoV-2 infection or an uninfected control (not recorded which).

The table lists this clonotype with a few counts. The CDR3 region is CASSLRDRADTQYF. CDR3 sequence (DNA): TGCGCCAGCAGCTTGAGGGACCGGGCGGATACGCAGTATTTT. V gene TRBV5-1 combines with J gene TRBJ2-3; perhaps D is TRBD1 or TRBD2 (5 bases each). The CDR3 runs to 14 residues. Trimming cost V 1 base and J 6 bases, with 12 bases left between them. Per germline, CDR1 SGHRS and CDR2 YFSETQ.

A few counts support this clonotype. The chain links TRBV7-2 to TRBJ2-5, with D perhaps assigned TRBD1 or TRBD2 (5 bases each). Trimming took 3 bases from V and 5 from J, leaving 13 bases between them. There are 14 residues in the CDR3. The germline V gene has CDR1 SGHTA and CDR2 FQGNSA. CDR3 sequence: CASSFRWGLETQYF. The CDR3 DNA sequence: TGTGCCAGCAGCTTCAGATGGGGGTTGGAGACCCAGTACTTC.

The rearrangement uses TRBV29-1 and TRBJ2-7, with D unresolved. With the DNA end fitting TRBJ2-1 better, the J assignment may be wrong. The CDR3 has 12 amino acids. Germline-derived CDR1 and CDR2 are SQVTM and ANQGSEA. Written as DNA, the CDR3 is TGCAGCGTTGGTGGTGCTACCTACGAGCAGTTCTTC. Protein: CSVGGATYEQFF.

The CDR3 DNA reads TGTGCCAGCAGCTCGGGGACAGGGAGAATAGAGACCCAGTACTTC. It translates to CASSSGTGRIETQYF. This chain uses TRBV7-9 with TRBJ2-5, with 9 bases lining up with TRBD1. Germline V gene lookup returns CDR1 SEHNR and CDR2 FQNEAQ (reference sequence). CDR3 length: 15 residues. J was trimmed by 4 bases and V by 4 bases; bases with no gene match: 7.

This clonotype was seen at least ten times. J is TRBJ1-5 and V is TRBV7-2, with D uncertain. The CDR3 contains 13 residues. V dropped 6 bases and J dropped 2 bases, with 8 bases sitting between them. CDR1 SGHTA and CDR2 FQGNSA come from the germline V gene. The CDR3 DNA reads TGTGCCAGCAGTAAGCAGGGCAATCAGCCCCAGCATTTT. It yields the protein CASSKQGNQPQHF.

In the case of this clonotype: Since a much larger clone is just one base distant, this may be a read error. This is likely a read error, given that the CDR3 carries no conserved phenylalanine or tryptophan at its end. The CDR3, as DNA: TGCGCCAGCAAAGACAGTAGCAATCAGCCCCAGCATCTT. Its protein product is CASKDSSNQPQHL. J is TRBJ1-5 and V is TRBV10-2; D perhaps matches TRBD1 (5 bases). Trimming took 7 bases from V and 0 from J, leaving 7 bases between them. The CDR3 covers 13 residues. Germline CDR1 reads WSHSY; CDR2 reads SAAADI.

This clonotype has just a few counts. This rearrangement joins TRBV7-6 to TRBJ1-6, with TRBD1 as a possible D gene (5 bases). This CDR3 contains 16 residues. CDR1 is SGHVS, CDR2 FNYEAQ, per germline. V lost 1 base and J lost 7, with 14 bases in between. Written as DNA, the CDR3 is TGTGCCAGCAGCTTAGGACGGGCAGGGTTCAATTCACCCCTCCACTTT. Protein: CASSLGRAGFNSPLHF.

This clonotype was observed a few times. The chain combines TRBV5-6 with TRBJ1-3, with TRBD1 as a possible D gene (6 bases). The germline V gene encodes CDR1 SGHDT and CDR2 YYEEEE. Trimming shortened V by 4 bases and J by 13 bases, and 18 bases separated the two germline ends. The CDR3 runs to 13 residues. CDR3 coding DNA: TGTGCCAGCAGCCAGTGGGCCAGGGGTGTAATATATTTT. Its translation is CASSQWARGVIYF.

This clonotype was seen more than once but under ten times. The chain recombines TRBV11-2 with TRBJ2-7; 11 nucleotides agree with TRBD1. V shed 5 bases and J 6 bases; nucleotides not matched to a gene: 6. Looked up from germline, CDR1 is SGHAT and CDR2 is FQNNGV. The CDR3 consists of 14 residues. The CDR3 DNA is TGTGCCAGCAGCCCCTGGACAGGGGGCGTCGAGCAGTACTTC. Translation gives CASSPWTGGVEQYF.

Many counts were recorded for this clonotype. CDR3: CASSQRDTEAFF. The CDR3 DNA sequence: TGTGCCAGCAGCCAGCGGGACACTGAAGCTTTCTTT. This chain uses TRBV3-1 with TRBJ1-1; D gene unclear. The CDR3 spans 12 residues. Germline V CDR1 and CDR2: LGHDT, YNNKEL (reference sequence). V dropped 3 bases and J dropped 3 bases, with 5 bases sitting between them. The variable domain in full, completed from reference TRBV3-1 and TRBJ1-1, reads DTAVSQTPKYLVTQMGNDKSIKCEQNLGHDTMYWYKQDSKKFLKIMFSYNNKELIINETVPNRFSPKSPDKAHLNLHINSLELGDSAVYFCASSQRDTEAFFGQGTRLTVV.

This chain connects TRBV11-2 to TRBJ2-1; a weak D match, TRBD2 (5 bases). Trimming took 3 bases from V and 5 from J, leaving 14 bases between them. The germline V gene encodes CDR1 SGHAT and CDR2 FQNNGV. The CDR3 sequence is 15 residues long. The CDR3: CASSFSAGVHNEQFF. CDR3 bases: TGTGCCAGCAGCTTTTCAGCCGGGGTCCACAATGAGCAGTTCTTC.

The chain uses TRBV5-1 and TRBJ1-1; no definite D call. Germline V CDR1 and CDR2: SGHRS, YFSETQ. This CDR3 has 15 amino acids. Trimming shortened V by 6 bases and J by 2 bases, and 17 bases separated the two germline ends. CDR3 loop: CASMEGQGHNTEAFF. The CDR3 region has the DNA TGCGCCAGCATGGAGGGCCAAGGCCATAACACTGAAGCTTTCTTT. Combining the CDR3 with reference TRBV5-1 and TRBJ1-1 gives the whole variable domain KAGVTQTPRYLIKTRGQQVTLSCSPISGHRSVSWYQQTPGQGLQFLFEYFSETQRNKGNFPGRFSGRQFSNSRSEMNVSTLELGDSALYLCASMEGQGHNTEAFFGQGTRLTVV.

In its sample, this clonotype was seen many times. The rearrangement uses TRBV12-3 or TRBV12-4 and TRBJ1-5; unclear D gene. The CDR3 loop spans 13 amino acids. V shed 1 base and J shed 4 bases, with 5 bases lying between them. Here the CDR3 reads CASSLGENQPQHF. The CDR3 DNA is TGTGCCAGCAGTTTAGGGGAGAATCAGCCCCAGCATTTT.

This clonotype was recorded at least ten times. V is TRBV28 and J is TRBJ1-3; tentative D call: TRBD1 (5 bases). V was cut by 1 base and J by 2 bases, with 9 bases left in between. The CDR3 sequence is 15 residues long. Germline CDR1 reads MDHEN; CDR2 reads SYDVKM. CDR3 in amino acids: CASSLLGGTGNTIYF. The CDR3 region has the DNA TGTGCCAGCAGTTTATTGGGGGGGACTGGAAACACCATATATTTT.

This clonotype was seen more than once but under ten times. The chain carries TRBV9 and TRBJ2-7; 7 positions agree with TRBD2. Per germline, CDR1 SGDLS and CDR2 YYNGEE. This CDR3 contains 15 residues. V dropped 0 bases and J dropped 4; count of bases not matched to a gene: 7. Here the CDR3 reads CASSVASGANYEQYF. The CDR3 DNA is TGTGCCAGCAGCGTAGCAAGCGGGGCGAATTACGAGCAGTACTTC.

At least ten counts were recorded for this clonotype. The genes are TRBV20-1 and TRBJ1-2, with 7 nucleotides matching TRBD1. The CDR3 contains 13 residues. The V and J ends lost 1 base and 2 bases, in that order; junction bases with no gene match: 1. From germline, CDR1 is DFQATT and CDR2 SNEGSKA (reference sequence). The CDR3 DNA is TGCAGTGCTAGAGGACAGGGAAACTATGGCTACACCTTC. This translates into CSARGQGNYGYTF.

This chain links TRBV7-9 with TRBJ2-7; TRBD1 is a possible D gene (5 bases). The CDR3 is 12 residues long. Germline CDR1 SEHNR, CDR2 FQNEAQ (reference sequence). Trimming cost V 8 bases and J 6 bases, with 14 bases left between them. The CDR3 DNA reads as TGTGCCAGCGGCCTGGGAACAGGCGAGCAGTACTTC. Its protein product is CASGLGTGEQYF. Full variable domain (rest looked up from reference TRBV7-9 and TRBJ2-7): DTGVSQNPRHKITKRGQNVTFRCDPISEHNRLYWYRQTLGQGPEFLTYFQNEAQLEKSRLLSDRFSAERPKGSFSTLEIQRTEQGDSAMYLCASGLGTGEQYFGPGTRLTVT.

The sample holds a few counts of this clonotype. V usage is TRBV28 and J usage is TRBJ2-2; D may be TRBD2 (5 bases). Trimming took 7 bases from V and 6 from J, leaving 9 bases between them. Germline lookup yields CDR1 MDHEN and CDR2 SYDVKM. This CDR3 spans 12 amino acids. CDR3 DNA sequence: TGTGCCAGCAAGACGGAGGCCGGGGAGCTGTTTTTT. Amino acid sequence: CASKTEAGELFF.